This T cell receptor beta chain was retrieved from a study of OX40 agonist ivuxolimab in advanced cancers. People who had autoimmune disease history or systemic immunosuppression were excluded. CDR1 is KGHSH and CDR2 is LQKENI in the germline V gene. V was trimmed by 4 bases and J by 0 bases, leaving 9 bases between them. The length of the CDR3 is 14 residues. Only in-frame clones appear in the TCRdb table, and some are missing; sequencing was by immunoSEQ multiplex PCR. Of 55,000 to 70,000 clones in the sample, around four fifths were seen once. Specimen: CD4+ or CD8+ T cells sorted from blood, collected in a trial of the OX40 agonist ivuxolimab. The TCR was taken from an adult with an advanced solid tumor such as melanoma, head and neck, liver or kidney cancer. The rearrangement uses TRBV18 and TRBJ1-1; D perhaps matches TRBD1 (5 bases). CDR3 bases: TGTGCCAGCTCACTAGACAGCATGAACACTGAAGCTTTCTTT. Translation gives CASSLDSMNTEAFF.